This TCR beta chain was retrieved from a study of T cell responses to AZD1222 COVID-19 vaccine. Germline V gene lookup returns CDR1 MNHEY and CDR2 SMNVEV (reference sequence). Between the trimmed V and J ends, which lost 2 bases and 1 base, there was a span of 8 bases. The CDR3 extends over 14 amino acids. Second-dose timings of about 4 or about 12 weeks were pooled. Sequencing used immunoSEQ multiplex PCR; TCRdb keeps in-frame clones, though not all of them. The sample lists 130,000 to 150,000 clones, roughly 90% occurring once. Overall study findings and caveats: A rise in Spike-specific TCR breadth and depth followed two AZD1222 doses. Clonal diversity may have been underestimated in mostly white British donors.

Only one count was recorded for this clone. Its antigen remains unidentified. The chain employs TRBV27 and TRBJ2-5; D gene unclear. The origin of this receptor is an adult who received the AZD1222 COVID-19 vaccine. The specimen comprised peripheral blood, sampled 28 days after the second AZD1222 dose. CDR3 bases: TGTGCCAGCAGTTTACGAGGACCCCAAGAGACCCAGTACTTC. Protein: CASSLRGPQETQYF.